This TCR beta chain was found in a study of CD8 T cells in Susac syndrome. Sequencing targeted TCR beta in blood CD8+ and CD4+ T cells. In contrast to the negatively isolated CD8+ and CD4+ T cells, TEMRA cells were FACS-enriched. Random hexamers served to reverse transcribe roughly 0.45 to 1 ug RNA. TCRdb re-called the immunoSEQ multiplex PCR reads with MiXCR, one entry per CDR3 protein. The sample consists of about 210,000 distinct CDR3 sequences, roughly 96% of them appearing once. The sequence was obtained from a human donor with multiple sclerosis. The sequenced sample was CD4+ T cells from PBMCs.

The CDR3 DNA sequence: TGTGCCAGCAGCCAAGGAGGTTGGTACACTGAAGCTTTCTTT. Residues: CASSQGGWYTEAFF. The chain recombines TRBV3-1 with TRBJ1-1; D not resolved. CDR1 LGHDT and CDR2 YNNKEL come from the germline V gene (reference sequence). The CDR3 has 14 amino acids. Trimming took 1 base from V and 3 from J, leaving 9 bases between them.